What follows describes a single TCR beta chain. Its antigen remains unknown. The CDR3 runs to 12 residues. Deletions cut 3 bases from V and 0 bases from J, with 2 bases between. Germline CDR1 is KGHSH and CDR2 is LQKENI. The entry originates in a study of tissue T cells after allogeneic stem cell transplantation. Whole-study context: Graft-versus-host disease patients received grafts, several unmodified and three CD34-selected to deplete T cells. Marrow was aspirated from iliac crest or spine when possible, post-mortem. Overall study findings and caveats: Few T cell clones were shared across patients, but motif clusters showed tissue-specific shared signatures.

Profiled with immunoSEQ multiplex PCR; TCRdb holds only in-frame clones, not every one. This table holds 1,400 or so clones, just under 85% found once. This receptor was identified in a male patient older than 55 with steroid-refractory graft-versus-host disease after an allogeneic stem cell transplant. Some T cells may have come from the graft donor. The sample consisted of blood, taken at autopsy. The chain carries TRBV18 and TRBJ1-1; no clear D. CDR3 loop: CASSPLNTEAFF. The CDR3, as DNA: TGTGCCAGCTCACCCCTGAACACTGAAGCTTTCTTT.